Following are 32 T cell receptor beta chains from one sample sequenced in a study of blood T cell repertoires in COVID-19. Clones were read by immunoSEQ multiplex PCR, and TCRdb kept only the in-frame ones, dropping some. Among 240,000 or so clones listed, more than 85% were seen once. Specimen: peripheral blood. These receptors were collected from a woman aged 70-85 years with active or convalescent COVID-19.

The V call is TRBV3-1 (or the pseudogene TRBV3-2), the J call TRBJ1-3, with 7 bases aligning to TRBD1. The CDR3 consists of 14 residues. Germline CDR1 and CDR2: LGHDT and YNNKEL (reference sequence). V shed 4 bases and J 2 bases; nucleotides not matched to a gene: 2. The CDR3 sequence: CASSLTGTGNTIYF. The CDR3 DNA follows: TGTGCCAGCAGCCTGACAGGGACTGGAAACACCATATATTTT.

This clone was observed a single time. The rearrangement joins TRBV10-3 to TRBJ1-1; D call uncertain. The CDR3 extends over 14 amino acids. Germline CDR1 is ENHRY and CDR2 is SYGVKD. The V gene lost 7 bases and the J gene lost 3 bases, with 15 bases spanning the gap. The CDR3 coding sequence is TGTGCCATCAAGGTAGGGAGTGTGGACACTGAAGCTTTCTTT. Protein product: CAIKVGSVDTEAFF.

The J gene is TRBJ1-5, the V gene TRBV6-1; D ambiguous. The V gene's germline CDR1 is MNHNS and CDR2 SASEGT. The CDR3 runs 16 residues. The V end lost 2 bases, the J end lost 1 base, and 12 bases lay between the germline ends. In nucleotides, the CDR3 is TGTGCCAGCAGTGAATTTCTGGGCTCGAGCAATCAGCCCCAGCATTTT. The encoded protein is CASSEFLGSSNQPQHF.

The V gene is TRBV2, the J gene TRBJ2-5, with 8 nucleotides matching TRBD2. Looked up from germline, CDR1 is SNHLY and CDR2 is FYNNEI. This CDR3 is 13 amino acids long. V lost 7 bases, J lost 3 bases, and 4 bases stayed unmatched. CDR3 nucleotides: TGTGCCAGCACGGGGGGGAGGGAAGAGACCCAGTACTTC. It specifies CASTGGREETQYF. The full variable domain, rest sourced from reference TRBV2 and TRBJ2-5, is EPEVTQTPSHQVTQMGQEVILRCVPISNHLYFYWYRQILGQKVEFLVSFYNNEISEKSEIFDDQFSVERPDGSNFTLKIRSTKLEDSAMYFCASTGGREETQYFGPGTRLLVL.

The V call is TRBV5-4, the J call TRBJ2-5; a possible D gene is TRBD1 (5 bases). CDR1 is SGHNT and CDR2 is YYREEE in the germline V gene (reference sequence). Trimming removed 5 bases from V and 4 bases from J, with 15 bases in between. The CDR3 length is 14 residues. CDR3 bases: TGTGCCAGCAGAACTCAGGGTATGGGAGAGACCCAGTACTTC. Translating gives CASRTQGMGETQYF.

This chain joins TRBV24-1 and TRBJ1-2; D unclear. The CDR3 has 12 residues. Trimming removed 1 base from V and 5 bases from J, with 4 bases in between. Germline CDR1 reads KGHDR; CDR2 reads SFDVKD. The CDR3 loop is CATSDFGYGYTF. DNA of the CDR3: TGTGCCACCAGTGATTTCGGGTATGGCTACACCTTC.

This chain joins TRBV2 and TRBJ1-4; the match to TRBD1 covers 7 bases. With 7 bases clipped from V and 5 bases from J, the junction kept 7 bases outside the gene matches. The germline V gene encodes CDR1 SNHLY and CDR2 FYNNEI. The CDR3 runs to 14 residues. CDR3 residues: CASTATGPNEKLFF. The CDR3, as DNA: TGTGCCAGCACTGCGACAGGGCCGAATGAAAAACTGTTTTTT.

The rearrangement uses TRBV7-2 and TRBJ1-3; 7 positions agree with TRBD1. Germline lookup yields CDR1 SGHTA and CDR2 FQGNSA. V lost 1 base to trimming and J lost 0 bases; unmatched junction nucleotides: 3. The CDR3 sequence is 16 residues long. The CDR3 region is CASSLEGAPSGNTIYF. The CDR3 DNA sequence: TGTGCCAGCAGCTTAGAGGGGGCCCCCTCTGGAAACACCATATATTTT.

This clone came up once. The genes are TRBV9 and TRBJ2-7; 12 nucleotides align to TRBD1. The germline gives CDR1 SGDLS, CDR2 YYNGEE. Trimming took 0 bases from V and 7 from J; bases not matched to a gene: 8. The CDR3 runs to 16 residues. The CDR3: CASSVGEGQGAREQYF. The CDR3 region has the DNA TGTGCCAGCAGCGTAGGGGAGGGACAGGGGGCGAGGGAGCAGTACTTC.

The chain recombines TRBV5-1 with TRBJ1-2; D may be TRBD1 (6 bases). The CDR3 covers 14 residues. Trimming took 4 bases from V and 0 from J, leaving 10 bases between them. The germline gives CDR1 SGHRS, CDR2 YFSETQ. The DNA for the CDR3 is TGCGCCAGCAGCCCGGACAGACCTAACTATGGCTACACCTTC. Its protein is CASSPDRPNYGYTF.

Only one count was recorded for this clone. Other DNA sequences of this sample code for an identical CDR3. CDR3 DNA: TGTGCCAGCAGTTACTCAACCGGCTCTGGAAACACCATATATTTT. This translates into CASSYSTGSGNTIYF. The V and J genes are TRBV6-2 or TRBV6-3 and TRBJ1-3; D gene ambiguous. The CDR3 covers 15 residues. Trimming took off 0 bases at V and 0 bases at J, with 6 bases between the two ends. Looked up from germline, CDR1 is MNHEY and CDR2 is SVGEGT.

This clone was detected once. CDR3 residues: CASREGVQETQYF. For the CDR3, the DNA is TGCGCCAGCAGAGAGGGGGTGCAAGAGACCCAGTACTTC. The V gene is TRBV5-1, the J gene TRBJ2-5, with D tentatively TRBD1 (6 bases). Trimming removed 5 bases from V and 2 bases from J, with 10 bases in between. CDR1 and CDR2 (germline): SGHRS, YFSETQ. The length of the CDR3 is 13 residues.

The chain recombines TRBV15 with TRBJ1-2, with TRBD1 matching 10 bases. The V gene end was trimmed by 4 bases and the J gene end by 6 bases; junction bases not matched to a gene: 8. In germline, CDR1 is LNHNV, CDR2 YYDKDF (reference sequence). The CDR3 totals 15 residues. DNA for the CDR3: TGTGCCACCAGCACCAGACAGGGGGCGTTACATGGCTACACCTTC. Translation gives CATSTRQGALHGYTF.

The chain employs TRBV7-9 and TRBJ1-4, with D possibly being TRBD1 (5 bases). This CDR3 comprises 13 residues. CDR1 SEHNR and CDR2 FQNEAQ come from the germline V gene (reference sequence). Trimming left V 6 bases short and J 6 bases short, with 11 bases between. CDR3 DNA: TGTGCCAGCAGTTCTCGGGGGTATGAAAAACTGTTTTTT. This codes for CASSSRGYEKLFF. Combining the CDR3 with reference TRBV7-9 and TRBJ1-4 gives the whole variable domain DTGVSQNPRHKITKRGQNVTFRCDPISEHNRLYWYRQTLGQGPEFLTYFQNEAQLEKSRLLSDRFSAERPKGSFSTLEIQRTEQGDSAMYLCASSSRGYEKLFFGSGTQLSVL.

The V and J genes are TRBV7-9 and TRBJ1-4; unclear D gene. Trimming stripped 1 base from V and 12 bases from J, with 12 bases between. The germline CDR1 and CDR2 sequences are SEHNR and FQNEAQ (reference sequence). This CDR3 has 13 residues. The CDR3 DNA is TGTGCCAGCAGCTTAGAGAACGTGGGAGAACTGTTTTTT. It is translated as CASSLENVGELFF.

The chain carries TRBV6-6 and TRBJ1-4; D ambiguous. The CDR3 runs 14 residues. Germline assignment: CDR1 MNHNY and CDR2 SVGAGI (reference sequence). The V gene lost 8 bases and the J gene lost 0 bases, with 10 bases spanning the gap. The CDR3 DNA is TGTGCCAGCCTAGTCACGGCAACTAATGAAAAACTGTTTTTT. This codes for CASLVTATNEKLFF.

The genes are TRBV2 and TRBJ2-7; TRBD1 matches 11 bases. J lost 7 bases, V lost 6 bases, and 11 bases had no gene match. Germline assignment: CDR1 SNHLY and CDR2 FYNNEI. CDR3 size: 15 residues. The CDR3 sequence is CASRSRRTGGSEQYF. CDR3 sequence (DNA): TGTGCCAGCAGATCAAGGAGGACAGGGGGCTCGGAGCAGTACTTC.

The V gene is TRBV7-8, the J gene TRBJ1-4; 10 positions agree with TRBD1. From germline, CDR1 is SGHVS and CDR2 FQNEAQ. J gave up 8 bases and V 3 bases, and 6 bases lay outside the gene matches. This CDR3 has 15 residues. Here the CDR3 reads CASSFDRGREEKLFF. In DNA, the CDR3 is TGTGCCAGCAGCTTCGACAGGGGGCGCGAGGAAAAACTGTTTTTT.

The chain has TRBV7-8 and TRBJ2-5; 10 nucleotides line up with TRBD2. The CDR3 runs to 17 residues. After removal of 3 bases from V and 5 bases from J, the junction contained 12 bases not matched to a gene. CDR1 is SGHVS, CDR2 FQNEAQ, per germline. The CDR3 nucleotides are TGTGCCAGCAGCTTGGGGGTAGCGGGGGGTGTTACGGAGACCCAGTACTTC. Protein product: CASSLGVAGGVTETQYF.

J is TRBJ1-2 and V is TRBV10-1; 12 nucleotides align to TRBD1. The length of the CDR3 is 19 residues. J gave up 3 bases and V 3 bases, and 14 bases lay outside the gene matches. Germline V gene lookup returns CDR1 WNHNN and CDR2 SYGVQD (reference sequence). The CDR3 sequence: CASSDGGQGAVSSHYGYTF. For the CDR3, the DNA is TGCGCCAGCAGTGATGGGGGACAGGGGGCTGTTTCCTCCCACTATGGCTACACCTTC.

This chain joins TRBV11-2 and TRBJ1-6, with 7 positions matching TRBD1. Per germline, CDR1 SGHAT and CDR2 FQNNGV. V shed 1 base, J shed 8 bases, and the junction held 2 bases outside the gene matches. The CDR3 length is 14 residues. The CDR3 loop is CASSLGQGHSPLHF. For the CDR3, the DNA is TGTGCCAGCAGCTTAGGACAGGGCCATTCACCCCTCCACTTT.

The chain is built from TRBV5-1 and TRBJ1-1, with D perhaps matching TRBD1 (5 bases). The length of the CDR3 is 16 residues. Germline loops: CDR1 SGHRS, CDR2 YFSETQ. V lost 0 bases, J lost 0 bases, and 12 bases lay in between. CDR3: CASSLEPGAMNTEAFF. CDR3 nucleotides: TGCGCCAGCAGCTTGGAACCTGGGGCCATGAACACTGAAGCTTTCTTT.

The chain combines TRBV6-1 with TRBJ1-1, with D unclear. Trimming pared 0 bases from V and 3 bases from J, leaving 8 bases between. Germline-derived CDR1 and CDR2 are MNHNS and SASEGT. The CDR3 length is 14 residues. The CDR3 here is CASSEAGGHTEAFF. DNA of the CDR3: TGTGCCAGCAGTGAAGCAGGTGGGCACACTGAAGCTTTCTTT.

This clone has a handful of counts. The chain recombines TRBV5-1 with TRBJ1-4; 7 bases align to TRBD1. The CDR3 runs 14 residues. V trimming: 7 bases; J trimming: 8 bases; junction bases outside the gene matches: 11. Germline lookup yields CDR1 SGHRS and CDR2 YFSETQ. CDR3 region: CASGYDGQVEKLFF. CDR3 DNA sequence: TGCGCCAGCGGATATGATGGACAGGTAGAAAAACTGTTTTTT.

The genes are TRBV11-2 and TRBJ2-2; 15 nucleotides match TRBD2. This CDR3 comprises 16 residues. CDR1 and CDR2 from the germline V gene are SGHAT and FQNNGV. The V segment lost 8 bases and the J segment 5 bases; nucleotides outside the gene matches: 6. The CDR3 reads CASSGLAGGLTGELFF. CDR3 bases: TGTGCCAGCTCGGGACTAGCGGGGGGCCTTACCGGGGAGCTGTTTTTT.

The J gene is TRBJ1-3, the V gene TRBV6-5, with 7 bases identical to TRBD1. The ends lost 6 bases at V and 7 bases at J; junction bases unmatched: 3. The germline CDR1 and CDR2 sequences are MNHEY and SVGAGI. CDR3 size: 12 residues. CDR3 coding DNA: TGTGCCAGCAGCAGGGACAGCAACACCATATATTTT. This encodes CASSRDSNTIYF.

This chain uses TRBV9 with TRBJ2-2; a possible D gene is TRBD1 (5 bases). V was pared by 0 bases and J by 5 bases, with 23 bases between. Germline CDR1 SGDLS, CDR2 YYNGEE. The CDR3 length is 19 residues. CDR3 DNA sequence: TGTGCCAGCAGCGTAGCTGGGAACAGGCCCTCAAGGATGACCGGGGAGCTGTTTTTT. It yields the protein CASSVAGNRPSRMTGELFF.

This clone was found once. This chain links TRBV19 with TRBJ2-5, with TRBD1 matching over 8 bases. Per the germline V gene, CDR1 is LNHDA and CDR2 is SQIVND (reference sequence). The CDR3 consists of 14 residues. Trimming took 8 bases from V and 7 from J; bases not matched to a gene: 12. CDR3 in DNA: TGTGCCAGTCGCCGGGACAGGCCCCCGGGGACCCAGTACTTC. It specifies CASRRDRPPGTQYF. Drawing the rest from reference TRBV19 and TRBJ2-5, the complete variable domain is DGGITQSPKYLFRKEGQNVTLSCEQNLNHDAMYWYRQDPGQGLRLIYYSQIVNDFQKGDIAEGYSVSREKKESFPLTVTSAQKNPTAFYLCASRRDRPPGTQYFGPGTRLLVL.

This sequence joins TRBV19 and TRBJ2-3, with a possible D match to TRBD2 (6 bases). Trimming took off 7 bases at V and 1 base at J, with 15 bases between the two ends. Germline CDR1 reads LNHDA; CDR2 reads SQIVND (reference sequence). The CDR3 runs 15 residues. The CDR3 DNA is TGTGCCAGTACCAACCGGGACTCCGGCACAGATACGCAGTATTTT. Translated, it gives CASTNRDSGTDTQYF.

This CDR3 is CASSSQGGPYEQYF. CDR3 DNA: TGTGCCAGCAGTTCTCAGGGGGGTCCCTACGAGCAGTACTTC. The chain uses TRBV2 and TRBJ2-7; D possibly corresponds to TRBD1 (7 bases). Germline-derived CDR1 and CDR2 are SNHLY and FYNNEI. This CDR3 region has 14 residues. Trimming stripped 5 bases from V and 2 bases from J, with 13 bases between.

On this clone itself: The junction does not match germline at one end; this may be a read error. The J gene is TRBJ2-1, the V gene TRBV5-4; 8 bases map to TRBD1. CDR1 is SGHNT, CDR2 YYREEE, per germline (reference sequence). The CDR3 runs 13 residues. As DNA, the CDR3 is TGTGCCAGCAGCTTACTTTTCGGGACAGGTTGGCTCTTC. This gives the protein CASSLLFGTGWLF.

This chain joins TRBV7-8 and TRBJ1-5; 7 nucleotides line up with TRBD1. There are 14 residues in the CDR3. From germline, CDR1 is SGHVS and CDR2 FQNEAQ. The V gene end was trimmed by 3 bases and the J gene end by 5 bases; junction bases not matched to a gene: 4. The CDR3 DNA reads as TGTGCCAGCAGCTTGGGAGACAGGGATCAGCCCCAGCATTTT. Encoded protein: CASSLGDRDQPQHF.